This section outlines one T cell receptor beta chain sequence together with its context. Its matching antigen is unknown. The length of the CDR3 is 14 residues. V dropped 2 bases and J dropped 6; count of bases not matched to a gene: 6. TCRdb itself ran the 5' RACE reads through MiXCR, one entry per CDR3 protein. The table lists nearly 350,000 distinct CDR3 sequences, roughly 14% of them singletons, with around 1% in the top ten. The data derive from a study of CD8 T cells in ankylosing spondylitis. General study findings and limits: CD8+ disease-linked clones were present at relatively low frequencies in blood.

This chain connects TRBV12-3 or TRBV12-4 to TRBJ1-2, with 7 positions matching TRBD1. Sequences were obtained from blood, either unsorted or a sorted T cell fraction (not recorded which). The sequence derives from a male donor with ankylosing spondylitis or in good health (not recorded which). CDR3 nucleotides: TGTGCCAGCAGTTTAAGGGGGCCTTACGATGGCTACACCTTC. Translated: CASSLRGPYDGYTF.